This T cell receptor beta chain was identified in a study of cytomegalovirus exposure and HLA in healthy donors. Study-wide results and caveats: A later analysis linked a missense DCLRE1C variant to TCR beta V- and J-gene trimming. In vitro work confirmed that three CMV-associated chains recognize CMV antigens.

PCR amplification relied on 60 Vbeta primers (plus 13 Jbeta primers). Assay used: immunoSEQ multiplex PCR; TCRdb lists only in-frame clones, some missing. Among 95,000 to 110,000 clones listed, more than 75% were seen once. The CDR3 is 14 amino acids. Germline loops: CDR1 SGHTS, CDR2 YDEGEE. V shed 0 bases and J shed 5 bases, with 12 bases lying between them. A remark on this clone: Its antigen remains unidentified.

This chain joins TRBV5-8 and TRBJ2-7; D is possibly TRBD2 (6 bases). The sequence was collected from a woman aged 18 to 35 in good health and CMV-seropositive. The specimen was PBMCs. The CDR3 region has the DNA TGTGCCAGCAGCTTGGGTGGGAGGACCCACGAGCAGTACTTC. Its protein product is CASSLGGRTHEQYF.